These 19 T cell receptor beta chains were sequenced from one sample in a study of cytomegalovirus exposure and HLA in healthy donors (TCRdb year 2017). The library was prepared using the immunoSEQ multiplex PCR assay. For the multiplex PCR, a mixture combining 60 forward primers for TCR Vbeta segments and 13 reverse primers for TCR Jbeta segments was used. Entries here come from immuneACCESS through TCRdb and include only in-frame sequences with V and J called. Some clones fail to appear in such tables; in the studies checked, an unresolved V gene covers under half of the shortfall, and the cause of the remainder is unknown. The sample table lists under 150,000 clones, around 74% of them with a count of one. The ten top clones hold about 3.4% of the sample. The specimen was PBMCs. The receptor set was obtained from a man younger than 45 in good health and CMV-seronegative.

This chain links TRBV6-6 with TRBJ2-7; 7 nucleotides agree with TRBD1. V shed 6 bases, J shed 4 bases, and the junction held 6 bases outside the gene matches. This CDR3 contains 13 residues. The germline V gene encodes CDR1 MNHNY and CDR2 SVGAGI (reference sequence). The CDR3 DNA reads TGTGCCAGCAGCACAGGGGAAGGGTACGAGCAGTACTTC. Translation: CASSTGEGYEQYF.

The chain recombines TRBV28 with TRBJ1-1; D gene unclear. Per germline, CDR1 MDHEN and CDR2 SYDVKM. Trimming cost V 7 bases and J 7 bases, with 16 bases left between them. This CDR3 is built from 13 residues. CDR3 region: CASTPREGNEAFF. The CDR3 coding sequence is TGTGCCAGCACCCCCCGGGAGGGAAATGAAGCTTTCTTT.

The rearrangement joins TRBV5-1 to TRBJ2-5; 10 bases line up with TRBD1. The CDR3 sequence is 15 residues long. Trimming at V came to 6 bases and at J to 7 bases, leaving 12 bases not matched to a gene. CDR1 SGHRS and CDR2 YFSETQ come from the germline V gene. The CDR3, as DNA: TGCGCCAGCAACGGCGGGGGACAGGGGACAGGGACCCAGTACTTC. It translates to CASNGGGQGTGTQYF.

The chain combines TRBV4-2 with TRBJ1-2, with 7 bases fitting TRBD1. The V gene end was trimmed by 2 bases and the J gene end by 8 bases; junction bases not matched to a gene: 8. Germline-derived CDR1 and CDR2 are LGHNA and YNFKEQ. The CDR3 extends over 14 amino acids. CDR3 residues: CASSQRGQLGGYTF. CDR3 DNA: TGTGCCAGCAGCCAAAGGGGGCAGCTGGGCGGCTACACCTTC.

The chain is built from TRBV30 and TRBJ2-3; 7 positions agree with TRBD2. CDR1 and CDR2 from the germline V gene are GTSNPN and SVGIG (reference sequence). With 0 bases clipped from V and 9 bases from J, the junction kept 9 bases outside the gene matches. The CDR3 length is 14 residues. CDR3 in amino acids: CAWSVVLARDTQYF. The CDR3 nucleotides read TGTGCCTGGAGTGTGGTACTAGCGAGGGACACGCAGTATTTT. The full variable domain, its missing parts supplied by reference TRBV30 and TRBJ2-3, is SQTIHQWPATLVQPVGSPLSLECTVEGTSNPNLYWYRQAAGRGLQLLFYSVGIGQISSEVPQNLSASRPQDRQFILSSKKLLLSDSGFYLCAWSVVLARDTQYFGPGTRLTVL.

The rearrangement links TRBV4-3 to TRBJ1-3; D perhaps matches TRBD1 (6 bases). The germline V gene encodes CDR1 LGHNA and CDR2 YSLEER. The CDR3 loop spans 16 amino acids. Trimming removed 0 bases at V and 3 bases at J, with 12 bases between. The CDR3 bases are TGCGCCAGCAGCCAAGATTTCACAGGGCTTGGAAACACCATATATTTT. Translation gives CASSQDFTGLGNTIYF.

The chain employs TRBV4-2 and TRBJ2-7; D is perhaps TRBD1 (6 bases). V was shortened by 1 base and J by 5 bases, with 12 bases between the two germline ends. The CDR3 spans 14 residues. From germline, CDR1 is LGHNA and CDR2 YNFKEQ. CDR3 sequence reads: CASSQGRSGDEQYF. The DNA of the CDR3 is TGTGCCAGCAGCCAAGGTCGTTCAGGGGACGAGCAGTACTTC.

The chain employs TRBV4-2 and TRBJ2-7; 8 bases are a match to TRBD1. V shed 3 bases and J 4 bases; nucleotides not matched to a gene: 8. This CDR3 is 15 amino acids long. CDR1 is LGHNA and CDR2 is YNFKEQ in the germline V gene. The CDR3 bases are TGTGCCAGCAGCCATTCGGCAGGGGGCGCTTACGAGCAGTACTTC. Translation: CASSHSAGGAYEQYF.

V usage is TRBV2 and J usage is TRBJ1-6; D may be TRBD1 (6 bases). This CDR3 is built from 14 residues. The V gene lost 1 base and the J gene lost 10 bases, with 11 bases spanning the gap. Germline lookup yields CDR1 SNHLY and CDR2 FYNNEI. The CDR3 is CASSEGGLRSPLHF. In DNA, the CDR3 is TGTGCCAGCAGTGAAGGGGGGCTGCGATCACCCCTCCACTTT.

This clone was observed a single time. The chain recombines TRBV7-8 with TRBJ2-7; 9 bases match TRBD2. The CDR3 has 17 residues. The germline V gene has CDR1 SGHVS and CDR2 FQNEAQ. V shed 3 bases and J 3 bases; nucleotides not matched to a gene: 12. This chain's CDR3 is CASSLRLSSGGIYEQYF. The CDR3 DNA follows: TGTGCCAGCAGCTTGCGTTTATCCAGCGGGGGGATCTACGAGCAGTACTTC.

This clone was found a few times. CDR3 DNA sequence: TGTGCCAGCAGCTTAGCCCTACAGGGGTTGACCTTC. Amino acid sequence: CASSLALQGLTF. J is TRBJ1-2 and V is TRBV7-9; 7 bases align to TRBD1. Trimming cost V 0 bases and J 14 bases; bases outside gene matches: 6. This CDR3 contains 12 residues. Germline-derived CDR1 and CDR2 are SEHNR and FQNEAQ (reference sequence).

The chain is built from TRBV27 and TRBJ2-7; 12 bases match TRBD1. Germline CDR1 and CDR2: MNHEY and SMNVEV (reference sequence). The ends lost 2 bases at V and 3 bases at J; junction bases unmatched: 2. The CDR3 spans 15 residues. CDR3: CASSLGTGGFYEQYF. The CDR3 DNA sequence: TGTGCCAGCAGTTTAGGGACAGGGGGCTTCTACGAGCAGTACTTC.

This rearrangement joins TRBV7-9 to TRBJ2-5, with D perhaps TRBD2 (5 bases). The CDR3 length is 16 residues. V lost 2 bases, J lost 1 base, and 14 bases lay in between. Germline values: CDR1 SEHNR, CDR2 FQNEAQ (reference sequence). The CDR3 coding sequence is TGTGCCAGCAGCTTATTAGTGGGAGAGGTCCAAGAGACCCAGTACTTC. Encoded protein: CASSLLVGEVQETQYF.

V usage is TRBV4-1 and J usage is TRBJ2-3, with D possibly TRBD2 on 5 matching bases. Germline CDR1 reads MGHRA; CDR2 reads YSYEKL. This CDR3 region has 13 residues. The V end was cut by 4 bases, the J end by 6 bases, with 11 bases between. The CDR3 bases are TGCGCCAGCAGCCCCCTGAGGGTGGATACGCAGTATTTT. Translation gives CASSPLRVDTQYF.

This clone was seen a handful of times. This chain connects TRBV5-1 to TRBJ2-7; D remains unclear. Per germline, CDR1 SGHRS and CDR2 YFSETQ. The V end was cut by 3 bases, the J end by 2 bases, with 9 bases between. CDR3 length equals 13 residues. CDR3 loop: CASSSPGTYEQYF. The DNA of the CDR3 is TGCGCCAGCAGCTCACCAGGAACCTACGAGCAGTACTTC. Full variable domain (rest looked up from reference TRBV5-1 and TRBJ2-7): KAGVTQTPRYLIKTRGQQVTLSCSPISGHRSVSWYQQTPGQGLQFLFEYFSETQRNKGNFPGRFSGRQFSNSRSEMNVSTLELGDSALYLCASSSPGTYEQYFGPGTRLTVT.

J is TRBJ1-1 and V is TRBV29-1; 9 bases are a match to TRBD1. With 8 bases clipped from V and 1 base from J, the junction kept 5 bases outside the gene matches. This CDR3 contains 13 residues. The V gene's germline CDR1 is SQVTM and CDR2 ANQGSEA. In DNA, the CDR3 is TGCAGCTTTTTGGGACAGGGGAACACTGAAGCTTTCTTT. It translates to CSFLGQGNTEAFF.

The gene calls are TRBV28 and TRBJ2-7, with 7 bases matching TRBD1. Per the germline V gene, CDR1 is MDHEN and CDR2 is SYDVKM. The CDR3 is 15 amino acids. The V and J ends lost 5 bases and 3 bases, in that order; junction bases with no gene match: 10. CDR3 in DNA: TGTGCCAGCAGTACTCATCGACAGGGCGTCTACGAGCAGTACTTC. Its protein product is CASSTHRQGVYEQYF. Full variable domain (missing parts from reference TRBV28 and TRBJ2-7): DVKVTQSSRYLVKRTGEKVFLECVQDMDHENMFWYRQDPGLGLRLIYFSYDVKMKEKGDIPEGYSVSREKKERFSLILESASTNQTSMYLCASSTHRQGVYEQYFGPGTRLTVT.

This chain's CDR3 is CASITSGATEQFF. CDR3 nucleotides: TGTGCCAGCATAACCAGCGGGGCAACTGAGCAGTTCTTC. The V and J genes are TRBV2 and TRBJ2-1, with 7 nucleotides matching TRBD2. V was clipped by 7 bases and J by 9 bases; unmatched bases: 9. Looked up from germline, CDR1 is SNHLY and CDR2 is FYNNEI. The length of the CDR3 is 13 residues.

The chain links TRBV2 to TRBJ1-5, with a tentative D call TRBD1 (5 bases). The length of the CDR3 is 15 residues. Trimming left V 7 bases short and J 3 bases short, with 16 bases between. Germline V gene sequence: CDR1 SNHLY, CDR2 FYNNEI. The DNA for the CDR3 is TGTGCCAGCACTAGGACAACAAGACTCAATCAGCCCCAGCATTTT. Residues: CASTRTTRLNQPQHF.